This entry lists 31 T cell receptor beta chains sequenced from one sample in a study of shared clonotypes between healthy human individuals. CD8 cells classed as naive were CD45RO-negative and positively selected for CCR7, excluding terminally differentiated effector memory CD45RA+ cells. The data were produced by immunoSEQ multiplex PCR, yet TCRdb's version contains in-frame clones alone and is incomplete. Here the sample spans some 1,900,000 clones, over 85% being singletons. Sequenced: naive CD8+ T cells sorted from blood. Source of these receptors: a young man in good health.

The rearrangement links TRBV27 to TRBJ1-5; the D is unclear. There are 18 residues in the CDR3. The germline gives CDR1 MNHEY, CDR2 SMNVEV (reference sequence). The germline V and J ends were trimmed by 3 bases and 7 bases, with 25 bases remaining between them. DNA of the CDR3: TGTGCCAGCAGTTTTATATCTCCGTACAATGGGAGGCTACAGCCCCAGCATTTT. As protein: CASSFISPYNGRLQPQHF.

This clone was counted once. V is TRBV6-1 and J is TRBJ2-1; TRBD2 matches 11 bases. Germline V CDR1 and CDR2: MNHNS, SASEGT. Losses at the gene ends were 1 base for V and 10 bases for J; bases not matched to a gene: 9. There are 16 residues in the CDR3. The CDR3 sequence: CASSEVIRLAGTEQFF. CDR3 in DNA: TGTGCCAGCAGTGAAGTTATTAGACTAGCGGGAACCGAGCAGTTCTTC.

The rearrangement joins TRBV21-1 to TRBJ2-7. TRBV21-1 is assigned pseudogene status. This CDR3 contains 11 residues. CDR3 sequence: CASSKGYEQYF. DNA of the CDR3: TGTGCCAGCAGCAAAGGGTACGAGCAGTACTTC.

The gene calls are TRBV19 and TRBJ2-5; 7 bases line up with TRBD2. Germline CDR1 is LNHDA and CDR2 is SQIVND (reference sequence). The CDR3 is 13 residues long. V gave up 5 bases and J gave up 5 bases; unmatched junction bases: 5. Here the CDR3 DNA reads TGTGCCAGTAGTCGGGAGGCGGGTGAGACCCAGTACTTC. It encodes CASSREAGETQYF.

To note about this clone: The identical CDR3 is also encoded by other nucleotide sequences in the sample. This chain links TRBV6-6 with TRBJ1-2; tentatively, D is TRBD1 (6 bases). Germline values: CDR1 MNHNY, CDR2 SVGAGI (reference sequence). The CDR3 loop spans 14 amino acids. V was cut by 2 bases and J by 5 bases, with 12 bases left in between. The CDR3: CASSYSEGVYGYTF. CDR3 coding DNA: TGTGCCAGCAGTTACAGTGAGGGGGTATATGGCTACACCTTC.

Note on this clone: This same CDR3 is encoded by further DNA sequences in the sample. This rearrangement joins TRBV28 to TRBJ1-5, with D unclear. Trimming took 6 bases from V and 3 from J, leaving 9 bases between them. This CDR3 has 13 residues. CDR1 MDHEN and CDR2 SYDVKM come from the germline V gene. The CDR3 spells CASSRGLNQPQHF. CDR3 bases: TGTGCCAGCAGCCGAGGGCTCAATCAGCCCCAGCATTTT. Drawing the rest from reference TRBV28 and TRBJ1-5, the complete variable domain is DVKVTQSSRYLVKRTGEKVFLECVQDMDHENMFWYRQDPGLGLRLIYFSYDVKMKEKGDIPEGYSVSREKKERFSLILESASTNQTSMYLCASSRGLNQPQHFGDGTRLSIL.

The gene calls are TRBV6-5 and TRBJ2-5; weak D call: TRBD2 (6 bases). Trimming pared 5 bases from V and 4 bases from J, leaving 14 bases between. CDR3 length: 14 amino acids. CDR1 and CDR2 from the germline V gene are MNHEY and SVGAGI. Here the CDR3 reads CASSPGESGETQYF. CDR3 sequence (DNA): TGTGCCAGCAGTCCGGGGGAATCCGGAGAGACCCAGTACTTC.

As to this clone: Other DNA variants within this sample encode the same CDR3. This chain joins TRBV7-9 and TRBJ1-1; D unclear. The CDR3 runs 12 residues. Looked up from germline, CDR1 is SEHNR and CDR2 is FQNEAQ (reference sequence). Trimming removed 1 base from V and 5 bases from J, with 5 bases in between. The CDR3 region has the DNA TGTGCCAGCAGCTTAGTGGTTACTGAAGCTTTCTTT. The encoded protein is CASSLVVTEAFF.

The CDR3 sequence: CASSLAGWDRDYEQYF. The CDR3 DNA reads as TGTGCCAGCAGCTTAGCCGGTTGGGACAGGGACTACGAGCAGTACTTC. This chain uses TRBV7-9 with TRBJ2-7; 9 nucleotides align to TRBD1. The junction had 6 bases not matched to a gene; V was cut back by 0 bases and J by 3 bases. This CDR3 has 16 amino acids. Germline loops: CDR1 SEHNR, CDR2 FQNEAQ (reference sequence).

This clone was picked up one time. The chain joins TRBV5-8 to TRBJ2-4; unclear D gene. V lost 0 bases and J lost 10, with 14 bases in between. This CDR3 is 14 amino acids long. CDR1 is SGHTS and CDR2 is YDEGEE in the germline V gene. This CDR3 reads CASSLGSGPRIQYF. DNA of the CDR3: TGTGCCAGCAGCTTGGGGTCGGGCCCGAGGATTCAGTACTTC.

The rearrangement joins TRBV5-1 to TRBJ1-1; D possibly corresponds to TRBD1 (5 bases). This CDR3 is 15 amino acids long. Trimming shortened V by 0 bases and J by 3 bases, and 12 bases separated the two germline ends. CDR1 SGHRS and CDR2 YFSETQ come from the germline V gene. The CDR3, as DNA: TGCGCCAGCAGCTTGGTTCTGGGGCAGGACACTGAAGCTTTCTTT. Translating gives CASSLVLGQDTEAFF. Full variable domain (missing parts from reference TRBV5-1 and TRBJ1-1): KAGVTQTPRYLIKTRGQQVTLSCSPISGHRSVSWYQQTPGQGLQFLFEYFSETQRNKGNFPGRFSGRQFSNSRSEMNVSTLELGDSALYLCASSLVLGQDTEAFFGQGTRLTVV.

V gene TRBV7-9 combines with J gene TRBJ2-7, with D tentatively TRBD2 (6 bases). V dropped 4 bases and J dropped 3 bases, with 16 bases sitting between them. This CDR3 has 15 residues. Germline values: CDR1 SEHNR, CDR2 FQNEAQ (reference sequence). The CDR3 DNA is TGTGCCAGCAGCTCCGGAGAGGGAGGCGTCTACGAGCAGTACTTC. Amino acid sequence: CASSSGEGGVYEQYF.

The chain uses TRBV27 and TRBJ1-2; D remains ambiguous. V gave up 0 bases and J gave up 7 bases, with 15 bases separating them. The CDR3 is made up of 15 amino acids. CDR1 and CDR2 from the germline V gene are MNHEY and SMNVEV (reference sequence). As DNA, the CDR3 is TGTGCCAGCAGTTTATCAAGTGGAGGGTTTGCTGGCTACACCTTC. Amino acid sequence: CASSLSSGGFAGYTF.

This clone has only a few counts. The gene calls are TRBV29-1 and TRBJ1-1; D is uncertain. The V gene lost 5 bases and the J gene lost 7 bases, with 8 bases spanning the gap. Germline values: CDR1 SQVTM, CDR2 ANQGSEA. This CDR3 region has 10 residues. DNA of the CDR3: TGCAGCGTTCGGGTCCTTGAAGCTTTCTTT. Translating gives CSVRVLEAFF. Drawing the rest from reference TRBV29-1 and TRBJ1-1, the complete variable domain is SAVISQKPSRDICQRGTSLTIQCQVDSQVTMMFWYRQQPGQSLTLIATANQGSEATYESGFVIDKFPISRPNLTFSTLTVSNMSPEDSSIYLCSVRVLEAFFGQGTRLTVV.

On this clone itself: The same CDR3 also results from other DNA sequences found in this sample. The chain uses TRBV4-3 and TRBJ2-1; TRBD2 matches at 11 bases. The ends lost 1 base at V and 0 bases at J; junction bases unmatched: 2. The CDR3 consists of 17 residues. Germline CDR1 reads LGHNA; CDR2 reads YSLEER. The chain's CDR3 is CASSQGLAGSSYNEQFF. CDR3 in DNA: TGCGCCAGCAGCCAAGGACTAGCGGGGAGCTCCTACAATGAGCAGTTCTTC.

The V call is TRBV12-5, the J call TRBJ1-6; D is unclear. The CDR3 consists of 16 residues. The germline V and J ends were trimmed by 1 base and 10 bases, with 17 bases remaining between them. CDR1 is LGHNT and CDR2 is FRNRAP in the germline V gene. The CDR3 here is CASGLAVGWNRSPLHF. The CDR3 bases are TGTGCTAGTGGTTTGGCAGTAGGGTGGAACCGATCACCCCTCCACTTT.

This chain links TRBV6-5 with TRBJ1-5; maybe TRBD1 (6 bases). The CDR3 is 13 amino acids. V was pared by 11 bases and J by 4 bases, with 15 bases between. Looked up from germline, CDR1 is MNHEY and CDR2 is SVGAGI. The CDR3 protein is CAAAPGTNQPQHF. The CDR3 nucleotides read TGTGCCGCCGCCCCCGGGACAAATCAGCCCCAGCATTTT.

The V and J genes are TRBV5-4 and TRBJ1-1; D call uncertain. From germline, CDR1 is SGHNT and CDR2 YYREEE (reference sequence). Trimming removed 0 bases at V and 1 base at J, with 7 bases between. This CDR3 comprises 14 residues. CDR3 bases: TGTGCCAGCAGCTTGGGAACCGCGAACACTGAAGCTTTCTTT. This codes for CASSLGTANTEAFF. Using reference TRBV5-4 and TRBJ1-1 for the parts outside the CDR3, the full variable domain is ETGVTQSPTHLIKTRGQQVTLRCSSQSGHNTVSWYQQALGQGPQFIFQYYREEENGRGNFPPRFSGLQFPNYSSELNVNALELDDSALYLCASSLGTANTEAFFGQGTRLTVV.

Here the CDR3 DNA reads TGCGCCAGCAGTGAGTCCGGCCGTCCAACCCAGTACTTC. Its protein product is CASSESGRPTQYF. The V call is TRBV10-1, the J call TRBJ2-5, with D uncertain. Germline CDR1 reads WNHNN; CDR2 reads SYGVQD (reference sequence). V was pared by 0 bases and J by 8 bases, with 10 bases between. The CDR3 has 13 amino acids.

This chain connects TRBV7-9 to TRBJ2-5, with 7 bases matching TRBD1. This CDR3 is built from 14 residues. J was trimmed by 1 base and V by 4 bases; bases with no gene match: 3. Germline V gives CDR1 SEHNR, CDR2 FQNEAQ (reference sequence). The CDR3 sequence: CASSSRDSQETQYF. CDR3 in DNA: TGTGCCAGCAGCTCTAGGGACAGCCAAGAGACCCAGTACTTC.

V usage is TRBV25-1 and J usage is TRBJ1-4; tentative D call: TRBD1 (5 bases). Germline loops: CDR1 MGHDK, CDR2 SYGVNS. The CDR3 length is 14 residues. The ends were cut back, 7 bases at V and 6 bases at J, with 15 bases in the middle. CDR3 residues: CASTGDEADEKLFF. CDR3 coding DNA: TGTGCCAGCACTGGGGACGAGGCGGATGAAAAACTGTTTTTT.

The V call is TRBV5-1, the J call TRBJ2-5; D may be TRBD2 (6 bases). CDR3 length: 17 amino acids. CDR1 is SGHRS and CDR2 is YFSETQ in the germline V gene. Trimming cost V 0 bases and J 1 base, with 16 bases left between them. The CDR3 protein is CASSLAPPSSVQETQYF. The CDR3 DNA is TGCGCCAGCAGCTTGGCCCCCCCCTCTAGCGTCCAAGAGACCCAGTACTTC. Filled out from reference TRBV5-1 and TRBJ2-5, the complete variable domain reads KAGVTQTPRYLIKTRGQQVTLSCSPISGHRSVSWYQQTPGQGLQFLFEYFSETQRNKGNFPGRFSGRQFSNSRSEMNVSTLELGDSALYLCASSLAPPSSVQETQYFGPGTRLLVL.

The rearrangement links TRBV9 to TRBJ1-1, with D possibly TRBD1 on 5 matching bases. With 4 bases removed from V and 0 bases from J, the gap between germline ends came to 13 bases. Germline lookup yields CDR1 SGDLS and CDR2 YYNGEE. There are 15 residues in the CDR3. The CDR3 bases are TGTGCCAGCAGCATTAGTGGGGGAATGAACACTGAAGCTTTCTTT. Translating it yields CASSISGGMNTEAFF.

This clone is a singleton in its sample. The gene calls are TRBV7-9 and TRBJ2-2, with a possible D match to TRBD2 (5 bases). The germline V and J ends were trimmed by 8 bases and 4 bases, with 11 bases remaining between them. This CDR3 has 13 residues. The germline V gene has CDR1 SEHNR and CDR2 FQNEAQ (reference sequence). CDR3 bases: TGTGCCAGCCTCGGGAAGGGCACCGGGGAGCTGTTTTTT. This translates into CASLGKGTGELFF.

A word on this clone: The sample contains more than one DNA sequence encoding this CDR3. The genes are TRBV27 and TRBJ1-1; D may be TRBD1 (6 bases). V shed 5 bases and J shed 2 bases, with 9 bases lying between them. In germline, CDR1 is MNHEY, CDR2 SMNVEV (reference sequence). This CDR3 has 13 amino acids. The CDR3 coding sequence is TGTGCCAGCAGTCTGGACAGCAACACTGAAGCTTTCTTT. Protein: CASSLDSNTEAFF.

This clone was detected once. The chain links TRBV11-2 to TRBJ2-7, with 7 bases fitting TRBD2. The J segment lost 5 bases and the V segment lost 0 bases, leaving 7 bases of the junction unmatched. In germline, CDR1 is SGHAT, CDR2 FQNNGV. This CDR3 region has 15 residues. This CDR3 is CASSLDGLVFDEQYF. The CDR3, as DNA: TGTGCCAGCAGCTTAGACGGACTAGTTTTTGACGAGCAGTACTTC.

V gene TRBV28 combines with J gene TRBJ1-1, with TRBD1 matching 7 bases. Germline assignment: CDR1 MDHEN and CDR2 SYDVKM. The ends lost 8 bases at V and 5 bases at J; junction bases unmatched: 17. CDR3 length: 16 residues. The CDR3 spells CASETGVESHRTEAFF. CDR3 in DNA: TGTGCCAGCGAAACAGGGGTGGAAAGTCACAGGACTGAAGCTTTCTTT.

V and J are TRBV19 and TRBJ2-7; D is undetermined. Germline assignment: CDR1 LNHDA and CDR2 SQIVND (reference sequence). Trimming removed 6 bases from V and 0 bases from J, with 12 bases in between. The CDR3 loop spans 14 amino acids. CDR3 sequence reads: CASSEDASSYEQYF. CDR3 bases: TGTGCCAGTAGCGAAGACGCCTCCTCCTACGAGCAGTACTTC.

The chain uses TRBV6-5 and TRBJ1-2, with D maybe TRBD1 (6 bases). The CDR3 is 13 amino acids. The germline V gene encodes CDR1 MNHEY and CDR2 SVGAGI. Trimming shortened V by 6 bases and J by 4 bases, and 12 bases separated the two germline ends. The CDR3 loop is CASRTQGSYGYTF. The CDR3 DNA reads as TGTGCCAGCAGGACACAGGGTTCCTATGGCTACACCTTC.

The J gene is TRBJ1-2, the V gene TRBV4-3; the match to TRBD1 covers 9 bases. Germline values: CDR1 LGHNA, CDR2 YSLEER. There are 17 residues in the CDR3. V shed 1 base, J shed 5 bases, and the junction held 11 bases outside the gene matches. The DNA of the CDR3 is TGCGCCAGCAGCCAAGGGGCCGGGACAGGGTCGTGGTATGGCTACACCTTC. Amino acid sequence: CASSQGAGTGSWYGYTF.

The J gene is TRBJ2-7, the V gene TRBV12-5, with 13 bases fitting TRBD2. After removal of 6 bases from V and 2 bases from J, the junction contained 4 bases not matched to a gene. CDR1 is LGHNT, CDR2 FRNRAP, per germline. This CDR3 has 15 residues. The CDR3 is CASGQGLAGAYEQYF. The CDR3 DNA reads TGTGCTAGTGGGCAAGGACTAGCGGGAGCCTACGAGCAGTACTTC.